This paragraph covers one T cell receptor (beta chain) sequence. The specificity of this receptor is unknown. Qualities for individual bases were not recorded, and no much larger clone is one base off. This specimen comes from a study of cytomegalovirus exposure and HLA in healthy donors (dated by TCRdb to about 2017). General notes on the study: In an earlier analysis of several hundred of the donors, under 300 Gb of sequence data and 100 million or so unique TCR beta sequences from roughly 190 million T cells were reported. The study aimed to test whether signatures of past pathogen exposure could be identified by cataloging public T cell receptors. Of the 398 genotyped donors, about 84% fell in the genetic ancestry cluster associated with self-reported Caucasian donors. To study patterns of TCR occurrence, a later analysis re-analyzed previously published TCR beta repertoires from 666 donors and added high-resolution HLA genotyping. Among under 450 genotyped donors of the cohort, an average of roughly 240,000 unique TCR beta nucleotide sequences were sequenced per donor, around 20% of them non-productive. Both class I and class II loci were covered by HLA typing, at four-digit resolution. An early release that covered fewer than 750 HLA-typed donors contained about 300 gigabases of sequencing data and 65 million to 100 million unique TCR sequences. Every discovery cohort repertoire had been produced on one sequencing platform. In a later genetic analysis, genome-wide SNP genotypes for about 65% of the roughly 700 donors were used, and that subset was treated as a discovery cohort. Besides the first cohort of 666 subjects, a separate validation cohort made up of 120 or so different subjects was used. Donor age, sex, ethnicity and CMV serostatus were compiled together with the repertoire data. An earlier analysis of roughly 600 of the donors used high-throughput TCR beta sequencing to judge whether each TCR beta V gene segment behaved as functional or pseudogenic. The number of typed donors differed by locus: roughly 629-630 for A, B, C, DRB1 and DQB1; 500 to 550 for DQA1; 606 for DPA1; and around 450 for DPB1. The later analysis used no new phenotypic data to find candidate immune exposures, relying instead on TCR beta sequences and their occurrence across donors. High-throughput TCR immunosequencing, statistical association of individual TCRs with disease status, and machine learning were combined to predict cytomegalovirus infection status. Roughly 5 DR-DQ haplotypes were handled as single units for association and clustering, since linkage in the cohort was strong. The T cell repertoires of 550 to 850 subjects were profiled by immunosequencing and related to cytomegalovirus serostatus.

The cohort was made up of roughly 670 healthy bone marrow donors. Cohort members were all nominally healthy when sampled, although unrecorded immune exposures were likely present. The donor was CMV seronegative and belonged to the group of approximately 320 seronegative cohort members. A peripheral blood sample was provided by each donor, and peripheral blood mononuclear cells were used for TCR beta sequencing. Genomic DNA extraction from the blood cell samples was performed with the Qiagen DNeasy Blood Extraction Kit. To prepare the library, the immunoSEQ multiplex PCR assay was applied. A mixture of 60 forward primers for TCR Vbeta segments and 13 reverse primers for TCR Jbeta segments was used in the multiplex PCR. The CDR3 region of rearranged TCR beta genes was amplified from genomic DNA with a multiplex PCR assay. The Illumina HiSeq System was used to sequence the amplified TCR beta libraries as 87-base-pair reads. The authors' pipeline ran thus. A later analysis counted tens of millions of unique TCR beta chains across the 500 to 850 repertoires, and 10 million to 12 million of these chains were shared by at least two donors. Raw reads were error-corrected and collapsed into unique sequences by a nearest-neighbor algorithm in which closely related sequences were merged to remove PCR and sequencing errors. V, D and J gene segments were assigned by aligning CDR3 sequences to IMGT reference sequences. For a sequence to be retained, at least a six-nucleotide match to both a V gene segment and a J gene segment was required. Rearrangements were called productive when the CDR3 lacked stop codons and stayed in frame with V and J; all others were non-productive. CDR3 was defined according to IMGT convention as the region running from the second conserved V-encoded cysteine to the conserved J-encoded phenylalanine. Sequences without an unambiguous match to a single V gene segment were excluded from the earlier analysis of almost 600 of the donors. An earlier analysis of several hundred of the donors classified V segments as functional when productive rearrangements were above 56.7% and as segregating when the standard deviation between donors was above 5%. A statistical classification framework was built to diagnose cytomegalovirus status from the catalog of TCR beta chain sequences. A later analysis assigned V and J genes by comparing TCR nucleotide sequences with IMGT/GENE-DB human TR gene sequences. The TCRdist pipeline was used in a later analysis to assign CDR3 sequences and most-parsimonious VDJ recombination scenarios. In a later analysis, each TCR beta chain was defined by its CDR3 amino acid sequence together with its V-gene family, and reads lacking a unique V-gene family were excluded. In a later analysis, some 600 highly shared, low-generation-probability nucleotide sequences were removed to address suspected cross-contamination and a sequencing artifact. In a later analysis, a clonal expansion index for each public chain was calculated from normalized within-repertoire ranks of inferred template counts. A later analysis computed generation probabilities with a VDJ recombination model fitted to out-of-frame rearrangements, and checked the results against IGoR. In a later analysis, TCR-TCR, TCR-HLA and TCR-CMV co-occurrence was scored with hypergeometric tests, and a repertoire-size bias correction was applied to TCR pairs. False discovery rates were estimated in a later analysis by permuting HLA or CMV assignments 20 times. In a later analysis, co-occurring TCRs were grouped with DBSCAN, and TCRdist sequence similarity was added when clustering was performed within HLA-allele-positive subsets. Co-occurrence clustering excluded repertoires with fewer than 30,000 or more than 120,000 public chains, plus five with anomalous nucleotide sharing. TCRdb stores this immuneACCESS table with in-frame sequences only. Part of the clones is absent; in the studies checked, under half of the shortfall reflects unresolved V genes, and no reason is known for the rest. The DNA was the basis for D and trimming; V, J and clone size are from that table. A total of tens of thousands of clones appear in this sample, about 84% of them only once. The ten largest account for about 2.9% of the sample.

Paper-wide results and their limitations: An earlier analysis of approximately 570 of the donors showed that most TCR beta V segments appeared in productive rearrangements either about 87% or about 30% of the time, which broadly matched IMGT annotations. A later genetic analysis reported fewer N-insertions in productive TCRs among donors in an Asian-associated ancestry cluster than the roughly 700-donor mean. Specific HLA alleles were associated with 18,000 or so TCR beta sequences at a false discovery rate of 0.05 in a later analysis. It was suggested by the authors that the approach could potentially be generalized to other disease states and immunological phenotypes. CMV serostatus was the only immune exposure information available for the cohort. In the study, 150 to 200 TCR beta chains were listed as associated with cytomegalovirus. The sequencing pipeline was judged likely to have produced a cluster of highly shared sequence variants as a technical artifact. In both the original and validation cohorts, the classifier was reported to diagnose cytomegalovirus status with high specificity and sensitivity. The cohort was sequenced for TCR beta chains only, and without alpha or paired-chain data the features that could be detected were limited. Presence/absence analyses assumed roughly uniform sequencing depth across donors, an assumption that may not hold. The earlier analysis of fewer than 750 of the donors excluded seventeen rarely observed V segments, including chromosome 9 orphons, because counts were too low. A further reported finding was that TCR beta sequences accurately predicted the HLA-A and HLA-B alleles for most subjects in the first cohort. According to a later analysis, parvovirus B19, influenza, CMV and Epstein-Barr virus appeared linked to several top co-occurrence clusters. Because some donors lacked HLA typing at each locus, the association tests relied only on the typed subset. When HLA alleles, especially DR and DQ, strongly co-occurred, TCR associations were difficult to assign to individual alleles. Linkage disequilibrium might explain the correlated functional status among segregating V segments, but an unknown experimental factor could not be ruled out. In a later genetic analysis, a missense DCLRE1C variant was associated with V-gene and J-gene trimming of TCR beta chains, and the association was replicated in an independent cohort. Compared with equally common non-associated chains, HLA-associated TCR beta chains in a later analysis were more clonally expanded and had lower generation probabilities. A later analysis found that TCR association rates varied across HLA loci, with DRB1 alleles showing the most associated TCRs and HLA-C alleles the fewest. Most TCR sequences were observed very rarely across donors, whereas some public TCRs were present in many individuals. Most CMV-associated TCR beta chains appeared to be HLA-restricted in a later analysis, and the HLA associations seemed to be driven largely by CMV exposure. In vitro tests confirmed that a few of the cytomegalovirus-associated TCR beta chains recognize cytomegalovirus antigens.

The specimen was PBMCs. The TCR sequence derives from a man between 45 and 60 years old in good health and CMV-seronegative.

This receptor carries the CDR3 CASSLAGQGQPQHF. Here is the DNA: TGTGCCAGCAGCTTAGCGGGTCAGGGTCAGCCCCAGCATTTT. The chain is assembled from TRBV7-8 and TRBJ1-5, and possibly TRBD1, on 5 matching bases. Between the V and J ends, shortened by 0 bases and 6 bases respectively, the junction contains 9 bases. Measured from the cysteine to the phenylalanine, the CDR3 is 14 residues long. Of all the DNA, just the CDR3 is kept, 42 bases in frame from base 1. CDR1 and CDR2 were assigned from the germline V gene as SGHVS and FQNEAQ.